This is a list of T cell receptor beta chains from one sample in a study of blood T cells in healthy people across ages. TCRdb called the 5' RACE reads again in MiXCR, with one record for every CDR3 protein. The data show 650,000 to 1,000,000 distinct CDR3 sequences, with about 36% seen just once and roughly 13% held by the top ten. Sequences were obtained from blood. Receptors were obtained from a man in his late teens or twenties in good health. CDR3s include the opening cysteine and the closing phenylalanine or tryptophan. A D gene is named only where the DNA matches it firmly. Some rows have no size entry. The others give once, few or many, or a class for an expanded clone.

v_call	d_call	j_call	clone_size	cdr3_aa	cdr3_nt
TRBV4-3	.	TRBJ2-3	few	CASSQDSVSGFSTDTQYF	TGCGCCAGCAGCCAAGATTCCGTCTCGGGGTTCAGCACAGATACGCAGTATTTT
TRBV7-9	.	TRBJ2-5	few	CASTPPGFYQETQYF	TGTGCCAGCACCCCGCCGGGGTTCTACCAAGAGACCCAGTACTTC
TRBV29-1	TRBD1	TRBJ1-1	few	CSVERDRGPTEAFF	TGCAGCGTTGAGAGGGACAGGGGGCCTACTGAAGCTTTCTTT
TRBV13	TRBD1	TRBJ2-1	many	CASSYRDRGYGEQFF	TGTGCCAGCAGCTACCGGGACAGGGGGTACGGTGAGCAGTTCTTC
TRBV20-1	TRBD2	TRBJ2-1	.	CSARTSGTDNEQFF	TGCAGTGCCCGGACTAGCGGGACCGACAATGAGCAGTTCTTC
TRBV5-1	.	TRBJ1-5	.	CASSLFLDQPQHF	TGCGCCAGCAGCTTGTTTTTGGATCAGCCCCAGCATTTT
TRBV27	.	TRBJ2-3	.	CASSLAAGVITDTQYF	TGTGCCAGCAGTTTGGCGGCAGGGGTGATCACAGATACGCAGTATTTT
TRBV5-5	.	TRBJ2-1	many	CASNLLGEQFF	TGTGCCAGCAATCTCCTTGGTGAGCAGTTCTTC
TRBV4-1	.	TRBJ2-5	many	CASSQVGLAQETQYF	TGCGCCAGCAGCCAAGTCGGTCTAGCTCAAGAGACCCAGTACTTC
TRBV4-1	TRBD1	TRBJ1-1	.	CASSQDRGRFTEAFF	TGCGCCAGCAGCCAAGACAGGGGGCGCTTCACTGAAGCTTTCTTT
TRBV20-1	.	TRBJ1-5	.	CSASVEGFYNQPQHF	TGCAGTGCTAGCGTGGAGGGGTTCTACAATCAGCCCCAGCATTTT
TRBV20-1	TRBD1	TRBJ2-3	.	CSAPGGQGGLTDTQYF	TGCAGTGCTCCCGGCGGACAGGGAGGTTTGACAGATACGCAGTATTTT
TRBV7-2	TRBD2	TRBJ2-1	.	CASSKIGSGGGYNEQFF	TGTGCCAGCAGCAAAATAGGGAGCGGGGGGGGGTACAATGAGCAGTTCTTC
TRBV20-1	TRBD1	TRBJ1-1	.	CSAYRGSTEAFF	TGCAGTGCTTACAGGGGGTCCACTGAAGCTTTCTTT
TRBV5-1	.	TRBJ2-7	.	CASSFYPSPYEQYF	TGCGCCAGCAGCTTTTATCCAAGCCCCTACGAGCAGTACTTC
TRBV20-1	.	TRBJ2-2	few	CSAGPRERELFF	TGCAGTGCCGGACCCAGGGAGCGGGAGCTGTTTTTT
TRBV10-3	TRBD2	TRBJ2-3	.	CATYSGGDVYSRISDTQYF	TGTGCCACCTATAGCGGGGGAGACGTCTACTCCAGGATCTCAGATACGCAGTATTTT
TRBV20-1	.	TRBJ1-5	few	CSASLLGGVSQPQHF	TGCAGTGCTAGTCTCCTAGGAGGGGTAAGTCAGCCCCAGCATTTT
TRBV6-2/TRBV6-3	TRBD1	TRBJ2-1	.	CASSYSTGPRQGRSYNEQFF	TGTGCCAGCAGTTACTCGACTGGGCCGCGACAGGGGCGCTCCTACAATGAGCAGTTCTTC
TRBV12-3/TRBV12-4	TRBD1	TRBJ2-2	.	CASRRQGAGTGELFF	TGTGCCAGCAGACGACAGGGGGCGGGGACCGGGGAGCTGTTTTTT
TRBV6-6	TRBD2	TRBJ2-1	few	CASTQTSGGAIYNEQFF	TGTGCCAGCACCCAGACTAGCGGGGGGGCCATCTACAATGAGCAGTTCTTC
TRBV12-3/TRBV12-4	.	TRBJ2-2	.	CASSFRDFDTGELFF	TGTGCCAGCAGTTTCCGGGACTTCGACACCGGGGAGCTGTTTTTT
TRBV20-1	.	TRBJ2-3	.	CSARDRASARGDTQYF	TGCAGTGCTAGAGATCGTGCTAGCGCCAGGGGGGATACGCAGTATTTT
TRBV20-1	.	TRBJ2-4	.	CSARSGHTEQYF	TGCAGTGCTAGATCTGGTCATACGGAGCAGTACTTC
TRBV5-1	TRBD1	TRBJ1-1	.	CASSLGTGRLGNMNTEAFF	TGCGCCAGCAGCCTCGGGACAGGCCGACTTGGGAACATGAACACTGAAGCTTTCTTT
TRBV6-5	.	TRBJ2-3	.	CASTWDLTDTQYF	TGTGCCAGCACGTGGGACCTCACAGATACGCAGTATTTT
TRBV18	.	TRBJ2-4	.	CASSTPGLHKSKNIQYF	TGTGCCAGCTCAACTCCGGGCCTGCATAAATCCAAAAACATTCAGTACTTC
TRBV27	TRBD1	TRBJ2-2	.	CASSFGQGGNTGELFF	TGTGCCAGCAGTTTCGGACAGGGAGGTAACACCGGGGAGCTGTTTTTT
TRBV25-1	.	TRBJ2-6	few	CATGTSGANVLTF	TGTGCCACCGGGACCTCTGGGGCCAACGTCCTGACTTTC
TRBV5-5	TRBD1	TRBJ1-1	once	CASSPWTGKFAEAFF	TGTGCCAGCAGCCCATGGACAGGGAAGTTCGCTGAAGCTTTCTTT
TRBV11-2	.	TRBJ2-5	many	CASSYRVAGETQYF	TGTGCCAGCAGCTACAGGGTCGCAGGGGAGACCCAGTACTTC
TRBV6-2/TRBV6-3	TRBD1	TRBJ1-5	few	CASSYGGQTNQPQHF	TGTGCCAGCAGTTACGGGGGACAGACCAATCAGCCCCAGCATTTT
TRBV4-1	.	TRBJ2-5	few	CASSQVQGGGQETQYF	TGCGCCAGCAGCCAAGTCCAGGGAGGAGGGCAAGAGACCCAGTACTTC
TRBV20-1	.	TRBJ1-1	few	CSVSRGLNTEAFF	TGCAGTGTTAGCCGTGGACTGAACACTGAAGCTTTCTTT
TRBV13	.	TRBJ1-2	few	CASSLGAQNGYTF	TGTGCCAGCAGCTTAGGGGCCCAAAATGGCTACACCTTC
TRBV4-3	.	TRBJ2-5	.	CASSQERASVTQYF	TGCGCCAGCAGCCAAGAGAGGGCTAGCGTGACCCAGTACTTC